This T cell receptor beta chain stems from a study of PD-1 blockade in mismatch repair-deficient tumors. Study-wide results and limits: Tumor-resident clones, often undetectable pretreatment in blood, expanded then contracted after pembrolizumab.

Repertoires were generated with immunoSEQ multiplex PCR, while TCRdb's copy carries only in-frame clones and drops some. The data contain just under 80,000 clones, 70% to 90% of them singletons. Every patient had mismatch repair deficiency by PCR or immunohistochemistry. TCR sequencing covered a few patients who responded to pembrolizumab. This clone was recorded only once. Its antigen is as yet unknown. The TCR originated in an adult with mismatch repair-deficient cancer. Sequences were derived from peripheral blood, sampled 44 weeks after starting pembrolizumab.

In nucleotides, the CDR3 is TGTGCCAGTTCAGCCCTAGGCACCTTAACCTACGAGCAGTACTTC. It translates to CASSALGTLTYEQYF. The rearrangement joins TRBV27 to TRBJ2-7; D is ambiguous. The CDR3 is made up of 15 amino acids. V dropped 9 bases and J dropped 2 bases, with 20 bases sitting between them. Germline assignment: CDR1 MNHEY and CDR2 SMNVEV (reference sequence).